Below are 10 T cell receptor beta chains sequenced from a single sample in a study of T cells in Graves' hyperthyroidism and ophthalmopathy. Amplified TCR beta CDR3 regions came from RNA transcripts. A set of HTBI primers served as the primers for a first-round RT-PCR of the TCR CDR3. TCRdb itself ran the multiplex PCR reads through MiXCR, one entry per CDR3 protein. The table lists 400,000 to 500,000 distinct CDR3 sequences, about 15% of them singletons. Source material: blood. All receptors derive from a man aged 18 to 29 with Graves' ophthalmopathy.

This clonotype was detected ten times or more. The V and J genes are TRBV4-1 and TRBJ1-5; no clear D. The CDR3 totals 14 residues. The V gene's germline CDR1 is MGHRA and CDR2 YSYEKL. Trimming removed 0 bases at V and 3 bases at J, with 6 bases between. The CDR3 reads CASSQERLNQPQHF. CDR3 DNA sequence: TGCGCCAGCAGCCAAGAAAGGCTCAATCAGCCCCAGCATTTT.

This clonotype was seen at least ten times. The genes are TRBV3-1 and TRBJ2-7; D remains unclear. Germline V CDR1 and CDR2: LGHDT, YNNKEL (reference sequence). The CDR3 sequence is 13 residues long. With 1 base removed from V and 5 bases from J, the gap between germline ends came to 9 bases. CDR3 loop: CASSQGLWNEQYF. The CDR3 bases are TGTGCCAGCAGCCAAGGACTCTGGAACGAGCAGTACTTC.

Many counts were recorded for this clonotype. This sequence joins TRBV7-2 and TRBJ2-7; D might be TRBD2 (5 bases). Per germline, CDR1 SGHTA and CDR2 FQGNSA. Between the trimmed V and J ends, which lost 0 bases and 5 bases, there was a span of 8 bases. There are 13 residues in the CDR3. Here the CDR3 reads CASSLAGAHEQYF. The CDR3 DNA sequence: TGTGCCAGCAGCTTAGCGGGAGCCCACGAGCAGTACTTC.

This clonotype was found many times. This rearrangement joins TRBV7-9 to TRBJ2-1; maybe TRBD1 (6 bases). Germline V gives CDR1 SEHNR, CDR2 FQNEAQ (reference sequence). V was pared by 5 bases and J by 10 bases, with 21 bases between. The length of the CDR3 is 15 residues. CDR3 protein: CASSAPNRDIWEQFF. In DNA, the CDR3 is TGTGCCAGCAGCGCGCCGAACAGGGATATCTGGGAGCAGTTCTTC.

This clonotype was seen at least ten times. The CDR3 DNA reads as TGTGCCAGCAGTTTTAGCGGGGGGGACTATGGCTACACCTTC. Translated: CASSFSGGDYGYTF. The chain has TRBV27 and TRBJ1-2; TRBD1 might be the D (5 bases). The CDR3 loop spans 14 amino acids. Trimming shortened V by 3 bases and J by 3 bases, and 11 bases separated the two germline ends. CDR1 MNHEY and CDR2 SMNVEV come from the germline V gene (reference sequence).

This chain connects TRBV7-9 to TRBJ1-4; D is undetermined. Germline V gives CDR1 SEHNR, CDR2 FQNEAQ (reference sequence). The germline V and J ends were trimmed by 2 bases and 8 bases, with 15 bases remaining between them. This CDR3 has 15 amino acids. This chain's CDR3 is CASSLYLQVLEKLFF. The CDR3, as DNA: TGTGCCAGCAGCTTATATCTGCAGGTATTGGAAAAACTGTTTTTT.

This clonotype was picked up a small number of times. The CDR3: CASSYHGTGSIETQYF. CDR3 DNA: TGTGCCAGCAGCTACCACGGGACAGGGAGCATAGAGACCCAGTACTTC. V is TRBV27 and J is TRBJ2-5, with 9 bases aligning to TRBD1. In germline, CDR1 is MNHEY, CDR2 SMNVEV (reference sequence). V was clipped by 6 bases and J by 4 bases; unmatched bases: 12. This CDR3 has 16 residues.

In this sample, this clonotype turned up many times. This chain uses TRBV5-1 with TRBJ2-7; D not certain. Trimming cost V 4 bases and J 4 bases, with 12 bases left between them. The CDR3 runs to 13 residues. The germline gives CDR1 SGHRS, CDR2 YFSETQ. As DNA, the CDR3 is TGCGCCAGCAGCCCGCCGAGGAAGTACGAGCAGTACTTC. This encodes CASSPPRKYEQYF.

This clonotype has at least ten counts. The chain recombines TRBV7-3 with TRBJ2-5, with D possibly being TRBD1 (5 bases). The ends were cut back, 5 bases at V and 1 base at J, with 11 bases in the middle. The CDR3 length is 14 residues. Germline CDR1 is SGHTA and CDR2 is FQGTGA. The CDR3 reads CASSPQGGQETQYF. CDR3 DNA sequence: TGTGCCAGCAGCCCCCAGGGTGGCCAAGAGACCCAGTACTTC.

V is TRBV20-1 and J is TRBJ2-2, with 7 bases identical to TRBD2. The CDR3 totals 15 residues. From germline, CDR1 is DFQATT and CDR2 SNEGSKA (reference sequence). Unmatched junction bases numbered 11, after V lost 4 bases and J lost 6 bases. CDR3 DNA: TGCAGTGCTAAGAATTCGGGAGGAGGACCCGGGGAGCTGTTTTTT. Translating it yields CSAKNSGGGPGELFF.